The next 6 T cell receptor beta chains were all read from a single sample in a study of blood T cell repertoires in COVID-19. Generated by immunoSEQ multiplex PCR, the TCRdb table keeps only in-frame clones and is missing some. Of roughly 270,000 clones detected, roughly 80% appear once; the ten largest clones hold 5%. The sequenced material came from PBMCs or T cells enriched from blood (not recorded which). These TCRs come from a man aged 35-49 years who had been exposed to COVID-19.

The rearrangement joins TRBV30 to TRBJ1-4; a possible D gene is TRBD1 (6 bases). V lost 8 bases, J lost 0 bases, and 13 bases lay in between. The CDR3 covers 14 residues. CDR1 is GTSNPN, CDR2 SVGIG, per germline (reference sequence). The CDR3 bases are TGTGCCGGAGGACAGACGTCAACTAATGAAAAACTGTTTTTT. Translating it yields CAGGQTSTNEKLFF.

The CDR3 is CASHSGQGDEQFF. CDR3 bases: TGTGCCAGCCATTCGGGACAGGGAGATGAGCAGTTCTTC. The J gene is TRBJ2-1, the V gene TRBV13; TRBD1 matches at 9 bases. Per the germline V gene, CDR1 is PRHDT and CDR2 is FYEKMQ (reference sequence). This CDR3 is 13 amino acids long. V gave up 8 bases and J gave up 8 bases; unmatched junction bases: 7.

The genes are TRBV6-1 and TRBJ1-5, with 11 bases that match TRBD1. The germline V gene encodes CDR1 MNHNS and CDR2 SASEGT. V dropped 4 bases and J dropped 1; count of bases not matched to a gene: 12. The CDR3 loop spans 19 amino acids. The CDR3 here is CASSVAWTGGLGSNQPQHF. CDR3 DNA: TGTGCCAGCAGTGTCGCTTGGACAGGGGGCTTAGGGAGCAATCAGCCCCAGCATTTT.

The genes are TRBV25-1 and TRBJ1-3; the match to TRBD1 covers 7 bases. CDR1 MGHDK and CDR2 SYGVNS come from the germline V gene. This CDR3 comprises 17 residues. The ends lost 2 bases at V and 0 bases at J; junction bases unmatched: 7. As DNA, the CDR3 is TGTGCCAGCAGTGAAAGACAGGGCCGGATCTCTGGAAACACCATATATTTT. Protein product: CASSERQGRISGNTIYF.

This rearrangement joins TRBV19 to TRBJ2-4; 7 bases fit TRBD2. The length of the CDR3 is 13 residues. Trimming removed 7 bases from V and 3 bases from J; junction bases left unmatched: 3. CDR1 is LNHDA, CDR2 SQIVND, per germline (reference sequence). The CDR3 region is CASNQRGKNIQYF. The CDR3 DNA is TGTGCCAGTAATCAGCGGGGCAAAAACATTCAGTACTTC.

The chain employs TRBV2 and TRBJ1-3; no clear D. Germline assignment: CDR1 SNHLY and CDR2 FYNNEI. The CDR3 runs 14 residues. The V gene lost 7 bases and the J gene lost 0 bases, with 10 bases spanning the gap. This CDR3 reads CASKDGNSGNTIYF. The CDR3 DNA follows: TGTGCCAGCAAGGACGGGAACTCTGGAAACACCATATATTTT.